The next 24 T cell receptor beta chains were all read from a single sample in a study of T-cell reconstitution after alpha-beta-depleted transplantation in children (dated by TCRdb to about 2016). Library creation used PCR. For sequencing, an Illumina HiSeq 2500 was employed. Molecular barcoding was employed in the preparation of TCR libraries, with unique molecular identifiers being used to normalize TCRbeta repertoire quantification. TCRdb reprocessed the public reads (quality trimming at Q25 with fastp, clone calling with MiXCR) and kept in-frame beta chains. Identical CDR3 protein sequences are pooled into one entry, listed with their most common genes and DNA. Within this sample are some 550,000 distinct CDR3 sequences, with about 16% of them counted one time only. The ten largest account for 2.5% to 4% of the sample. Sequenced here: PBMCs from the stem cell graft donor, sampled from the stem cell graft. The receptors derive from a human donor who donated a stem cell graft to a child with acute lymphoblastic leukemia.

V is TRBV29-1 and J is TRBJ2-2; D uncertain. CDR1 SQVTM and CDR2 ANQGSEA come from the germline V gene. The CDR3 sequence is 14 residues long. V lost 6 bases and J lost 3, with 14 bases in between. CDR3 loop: CSVMMSSHTGELFF. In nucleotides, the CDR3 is TGCAGCGTCATGATGTCGAGTCACACCGGGGAGCTGTTTTTT.

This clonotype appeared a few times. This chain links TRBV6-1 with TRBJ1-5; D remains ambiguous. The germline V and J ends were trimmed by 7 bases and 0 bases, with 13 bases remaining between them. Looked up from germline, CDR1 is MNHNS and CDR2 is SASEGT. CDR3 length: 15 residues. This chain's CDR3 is CASTSSLYSNQPQHF. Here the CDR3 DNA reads TGTGCCAGCACCTCGAGTCTTTATAGCAATCAGCCCCAGCATTTT.

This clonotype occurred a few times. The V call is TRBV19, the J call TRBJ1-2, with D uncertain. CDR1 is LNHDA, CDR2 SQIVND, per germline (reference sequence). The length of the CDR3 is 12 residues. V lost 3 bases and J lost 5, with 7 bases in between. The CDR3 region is CASSITTYGYTF. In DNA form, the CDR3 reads TGTGCCAGTAGTATCACGACGTATGGCTACACCTTC.

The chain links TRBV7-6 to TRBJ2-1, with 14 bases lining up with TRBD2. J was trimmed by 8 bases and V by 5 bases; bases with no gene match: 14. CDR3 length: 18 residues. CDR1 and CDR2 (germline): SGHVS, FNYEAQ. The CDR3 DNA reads TGTGCCAGCAGCCTCGGGACTAGCGGGAGCCCCGGTACAGATGAGCAGTTCTTC. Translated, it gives CASSLGTSGSPGTDEQFF.

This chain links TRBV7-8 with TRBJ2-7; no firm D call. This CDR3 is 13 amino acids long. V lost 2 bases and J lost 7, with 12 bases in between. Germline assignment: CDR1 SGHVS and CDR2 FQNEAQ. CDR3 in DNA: TGTGCCAGCAGCTTAATCCCCCTCGGGGAGCAGTACTTC. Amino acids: CASSLIPLGEQYF.

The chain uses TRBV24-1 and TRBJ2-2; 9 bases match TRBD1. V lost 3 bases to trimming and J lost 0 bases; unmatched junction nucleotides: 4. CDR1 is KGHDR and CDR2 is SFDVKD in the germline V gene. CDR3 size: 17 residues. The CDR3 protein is CATSDPQGAANTGELFF. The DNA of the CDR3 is TGTGCCACCAGTGATCCACAGGGGGCAGCGAACACCGGGGAGCTGTTTTTT.

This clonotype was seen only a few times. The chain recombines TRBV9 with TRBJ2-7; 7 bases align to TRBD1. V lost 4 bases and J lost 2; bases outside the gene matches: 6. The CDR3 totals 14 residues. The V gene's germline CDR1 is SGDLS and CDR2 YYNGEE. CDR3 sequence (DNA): TGTGCCAGCAGCACGAGGACAGGAGCCTACGAGCAGTACTTC. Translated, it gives CASSTRTGAYEQYF.

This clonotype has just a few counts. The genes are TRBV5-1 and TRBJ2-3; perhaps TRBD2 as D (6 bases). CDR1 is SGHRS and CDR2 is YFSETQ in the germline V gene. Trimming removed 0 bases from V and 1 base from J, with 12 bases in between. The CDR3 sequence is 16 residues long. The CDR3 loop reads CASSLAVAGRTDTQYF. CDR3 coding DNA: TGCGCCAGCAGCTTGGCCGTGGCGGGACGCACAGATACGCAGTATTTT.

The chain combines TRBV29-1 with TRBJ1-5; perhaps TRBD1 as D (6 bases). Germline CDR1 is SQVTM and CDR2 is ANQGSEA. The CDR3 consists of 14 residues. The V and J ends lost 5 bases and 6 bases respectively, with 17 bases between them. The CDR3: CSVLLTGFGQPQHF. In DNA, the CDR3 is TGCAGCGTTCTACTTACAGGGTTCGGTCAGCCCCAGCATTTT.

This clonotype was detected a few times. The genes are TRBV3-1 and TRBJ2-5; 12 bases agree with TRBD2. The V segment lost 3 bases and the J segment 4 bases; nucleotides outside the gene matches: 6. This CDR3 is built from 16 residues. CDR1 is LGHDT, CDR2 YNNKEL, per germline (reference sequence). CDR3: CASSHTGLAGTETQYF. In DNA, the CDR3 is TGTGCCAGCAGCCATACCGGACTAGCGGGAACAGAGACCCAGTACTTC.

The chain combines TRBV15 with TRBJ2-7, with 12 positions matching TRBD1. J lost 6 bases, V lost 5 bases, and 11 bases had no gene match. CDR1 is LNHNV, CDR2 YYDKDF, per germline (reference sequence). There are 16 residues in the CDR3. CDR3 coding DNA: TGTGCCACCAGCGCCATGGGACAGGGGGCGATAACCGAGCAGTACTTC. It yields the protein CATSAMGQGAITEQYF.

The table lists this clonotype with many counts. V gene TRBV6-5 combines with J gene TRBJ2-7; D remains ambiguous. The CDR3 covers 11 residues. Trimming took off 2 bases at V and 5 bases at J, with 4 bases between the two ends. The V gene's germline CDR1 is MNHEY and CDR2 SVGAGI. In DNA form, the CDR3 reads TGTGCCAGCAGTTACGGGGACGAGCAGTACTTC. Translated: CASSYGDEQYF.

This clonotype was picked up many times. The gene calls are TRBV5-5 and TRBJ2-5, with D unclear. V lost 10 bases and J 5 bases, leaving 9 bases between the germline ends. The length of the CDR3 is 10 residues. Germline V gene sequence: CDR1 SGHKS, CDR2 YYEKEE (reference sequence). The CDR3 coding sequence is TGTGCCGTCGGCTTGGAGACCCAGTACTTC. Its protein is CAVGLETQYF.

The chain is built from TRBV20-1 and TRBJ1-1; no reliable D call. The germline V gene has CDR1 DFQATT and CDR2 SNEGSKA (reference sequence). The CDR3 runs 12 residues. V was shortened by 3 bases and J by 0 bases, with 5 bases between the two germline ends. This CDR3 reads CSASVVNTEAFF. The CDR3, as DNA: TGCAGTGCTAGTGTGGTGAACACTGAAGCTTTCTTT.

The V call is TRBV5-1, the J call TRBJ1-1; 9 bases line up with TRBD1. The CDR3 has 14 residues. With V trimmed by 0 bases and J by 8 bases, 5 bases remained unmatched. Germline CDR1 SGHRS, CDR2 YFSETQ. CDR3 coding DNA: TGCGCCAGCAGCTTGGGGACAGGGGCTCTAGAAGCTTTCTTT. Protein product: CASSLGTGALEAFF.

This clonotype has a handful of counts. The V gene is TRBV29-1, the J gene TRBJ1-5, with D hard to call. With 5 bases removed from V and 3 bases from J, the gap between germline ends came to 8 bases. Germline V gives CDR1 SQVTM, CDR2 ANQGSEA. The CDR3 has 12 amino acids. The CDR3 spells CSVRDYNQPQHF. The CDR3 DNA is TGCAGCGTTCGCGACTACAATCAGCCCCAGCATTTT. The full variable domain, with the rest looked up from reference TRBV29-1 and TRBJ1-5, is SAVISQKPSRDICQRGTSLTIQCQVDSQVTMMFWYRQQPGQSLTLIATANQGSEATYESGFVIDKFPISRPNLTFSTLTVSNMSPEDSSIYLCSVRDYNQPQHFGDGTRLSIL.

The CDR3 DNA sequence: TGTGCCAGCAGCTTAGGGCAGACGTACCAAGAGACCCAGTACTTC. Protein: CASSLGQTYQETQYF. This rearrangement joins TRBV7-2 to TRBJ2-5; D unresolved. CDR3 length: 15 residues. Germline lookup yields CDR1 SGHTA and CDR2 FQGNSA. V was shortened by 1 base and J by 0 bases, with 9 bases between the two germline ends.

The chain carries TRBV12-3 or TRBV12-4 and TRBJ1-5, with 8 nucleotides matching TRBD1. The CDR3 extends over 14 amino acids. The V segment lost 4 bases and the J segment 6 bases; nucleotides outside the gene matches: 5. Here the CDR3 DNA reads TGTGCCAGCAGTTCGACAGGGGAAGGTCAGCCCCAGCATTTT. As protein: CASSSTGEGQPQHF.

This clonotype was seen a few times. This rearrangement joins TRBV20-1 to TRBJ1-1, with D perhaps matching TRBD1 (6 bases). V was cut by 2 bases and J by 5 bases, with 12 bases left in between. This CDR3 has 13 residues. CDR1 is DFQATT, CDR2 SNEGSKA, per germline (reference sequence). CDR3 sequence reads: CSARRRGRTEAFF. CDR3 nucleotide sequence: TGCAGTGCTAGAAGGAGGGGGAGGACTGAAGCTTTCTTT.

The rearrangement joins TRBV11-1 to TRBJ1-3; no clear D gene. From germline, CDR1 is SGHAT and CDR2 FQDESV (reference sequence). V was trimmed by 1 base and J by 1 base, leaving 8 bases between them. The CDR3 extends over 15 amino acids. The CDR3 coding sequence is TGTGCCAGCAGCTTAGAAAGGACGTCTGGAAACACCATATATTTT. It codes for CASSLERTSGNTIYF. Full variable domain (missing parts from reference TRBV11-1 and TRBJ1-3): EAEVAQSPRYKITEKSQAVAFWCDPISGHATLYWYRQILGQGPELLVQFQDESVVDDSQLPKDRFSAERLKGVDSTLKIQPAELGDSAMYLCASSLERTSGNTIYFGEGSWLTVV.

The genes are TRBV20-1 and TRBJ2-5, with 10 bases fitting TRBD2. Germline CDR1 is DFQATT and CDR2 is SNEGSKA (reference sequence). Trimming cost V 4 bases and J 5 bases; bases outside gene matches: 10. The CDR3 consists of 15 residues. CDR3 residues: CSATIGTSVWETQYF. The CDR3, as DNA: TGCAGTGCTACAATTGGGACTAGCGTTTGGGAGACCCAGTACTTC.

The CDR3 DNA follows: TGTGCCAGCAGTCCCTCGGGGGCTGTCTATGGCTACACCTTC. It codes for CASSPSGAVYGYTF. The chain recombines TRBV2 with TRBJ1-2, with D possibly TRBD1 on 6 matching bases. V was pared by 5 bases and J by 4 bases, with 14 bases between. CDR1 SNHLY and CDR2 FYNNEI come from the germline V gene. CDR3 length: 14 residues.

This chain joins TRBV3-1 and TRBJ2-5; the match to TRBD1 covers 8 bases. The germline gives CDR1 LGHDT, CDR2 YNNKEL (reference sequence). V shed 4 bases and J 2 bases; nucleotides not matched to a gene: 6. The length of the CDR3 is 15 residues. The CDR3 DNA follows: TGTGCCAGCAGCCTTGACTGGACAGGGCAAGAGACCCAGTACTTC. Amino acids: CASSLDWTGQETQYF.

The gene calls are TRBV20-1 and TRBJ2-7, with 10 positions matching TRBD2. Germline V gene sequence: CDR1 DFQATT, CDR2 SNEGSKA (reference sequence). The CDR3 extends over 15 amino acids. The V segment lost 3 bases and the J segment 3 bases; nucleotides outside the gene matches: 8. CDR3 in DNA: TGCAGTGCTAGGGACCAGCGGGAGGGTTACTACGAGCAGTACTTC. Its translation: CSARDQREGYYEQYF.